These 20 T cell receptor beta chains were all obtained from the same sample, sequenced in a study of radiotherapy plus CTLA-4 blockade in lung cancer. Data came from immunoSEQ multiplex PCR; TCRdb stores just in-frame clones and leaves some out. Of 50,000 or so clones listed, roughly 80% are singletons. Here the sequenced sample was peripheral blood, taken from a patient treated with radiotherapy plus ipilimumab. The source is a human donor with non-small cell lung cancer who had a partial response to radiotherapy plus ipilimumab.

This clone is a singleton in its sample. The chain has TRBV7-2 and TRBJ2-7, with 7 bases fitting TRBD1. There are 13 residues in the CDR3. Germline V gives CDR1 SGHTA, CDR2 FQGNSA. V lost 4 bases, J lost 3 bases, and 3 bases stayed unmatched. The CDR3 protein is CASSSRTGYEQYF. The CDR3, as DNA: TGTGCCAGCAGCTCCAGGACAGGCTACGAGCAGTACTTC. The entire variable domain, with the rest obtained from reference TRBV7-2 and TRBJ2-7, is as follows: GAGVSQSPSNKVTEKGKDVELRCDPISGHTALYWYRQSLGQGLEFLIYFQGNSAPDKSGLPSDRFSAERTGGSVSTLTIQRTQQEDSAVYLCASSSRTGYEQYFGPGTRLTVT.

This clone was detected a few times. This rearrangement joins TRBV27 to TRBJ2-2; TRBD1 matches 8 bases. Germline CDR1 is MNHEY and CDR2 is SMNVEV (reference sequence). Losses at the gene ends were 5 bases for V and 1 base for J; bases not matched to a gene: 12. The CDR3 is made up of 18 amino acids. CDR3: CASSPQKPGTGNTGELFF. The CDR3 DNA reads as TGTGCCAGCAGTCCGCAAAAACCCGGGACAGGGAACACCGGGGAGCTGTTTTTT.

The chain carries TRBV7-2 and TRBJ2-3; weak D call: TRBD2 (6 bases). The germline gives CDR1 SGHTA, CDR2 FQGNSA. The CDR3 totals 15 residues. With 5 bases removed from V and 3 bases from J, the gap between germline ends came to 15 bases. DNA of the CDR3: TGTGCCAGCAGCCCGACTAGGGCGGTGACAGATACGCAGTATTTT. It specifies CASSPTRAVTDTQYF.

V and J are TRBV7-3 and TRBJ1-5; a possible D gene is TRBD1 (5 bases). Trimming left V 6 bases short and J 7 bases short, with 16 bases between. Germline CDR1 and CDR2: SGHTA and FQGTGA. The CDR3 is 14 amino acids. The CDR3 DNA reads as TGTGCCAGCAGTTTGTCGGGGGGAAACCAGCCCCAGCATTTT. Translated, it gives CASSLSGGNQPQHF.

V usage is TRBV28 and J usage is TRBJ2-7; 7 bases agree with TRBD2. J lost 6 bases, V lost 1 base, and 9 bases had no gene match. Germline values: CDR1 MDHEN, CDR2 SYDVKM. This CDR3 comprises 15 residues. This chain's CDR3 is CASSLFGGTGGEQYF. The CDR3 DNA follows: TGTGCCAGCAGTTTATTCGGGGGGACGGGCGGCGAGCAGTACTTC.

V usage is TRBV6-6 and J usage is TRBJ1-4; D call uncertain. The CDR3 is 15 amino acids. Germline assignment: CDR1 MNHNY and CDR2 SVGAGI (reference sequence). V was trimmed by 6 bases and J by 0 bases, leaving 11 bases between them. The CDR3 DNA reads as TGTGCCAGCAGCCACGGTGGAGCAACTAATGAAAAACTGTTTTTT. It translates to CASSHGGATNEKLFF.

This chain uses TRBV18 with TRBJ2-2; D is perhaps TRBD2 (6 bases). From germline, CDR1 is KGHSH and CDR2 LQKENI. This CDR3 spans 14 amino acids. V was pared by 4 bases and J by 3 bases, with 9 bases between. The CDR3 here is CASSRRGDTGELFF. DNA for the CDR3: TGTGCCAGCTCACGGAGGGGTGACACCGGGGAGCTGTTTTTT.

The rearrangement links TRBV4-1 to TRBJ2-2; perhaps TRBD2 as D (6 bases). Trimming left V 1 base short and J 7 bases short, with 19 bases between. CDR1 and CDR2 (germline): MGHRA, YSYEKL. CDR3 length equals 17 residues. Here the CDR3 reads CASSQGPGSVGGGELFF. As DNA, the CDR3 is TGCGCCAGCAGCCAAGGTCCCGGTAGCGTGGGGGGCGGGGAGCTGTTTTTT.

This rearrangement joins TRBV19 to TRBJ1-3; D may be TRBD1 (6 bases). In germline, CDR1 is LNHDA, CDR2 SQIVND (reference sequence). V lost 5 bases to trimming and J lost 4 bases, with 12 bases between them. The length of the CDR3 is 14 residues. DNA of the CDR3: TGTGCCAGTAGTCCCCAGGACAGCGGAAACACCATATATTTT. Translated, it gives CASSPQDSGNTIYF. Full variable domain (rest looked up from reference TRBV19 and TRBJ1-3): DGGITQSPKYLFRKEGQNVTLSCEQNLNHDAMYWYRQDPGQGLRLIYYSQIVNDFQKGDIAEGYSVSREKKESFPLTVTSAQKNPTAFYLCASSPQDSGNTIYFGEGSWLTVV.

This chain connects TRBV9 to TRBJ2-3; tentatively, D is TRBD2 (6 bases). Germline V gene data show CDR1 as SGDLS and CDR2 as YYNGEE. The CDR3 covers 16 residues. Trimming took off 0 bases at V and 6 bases at J, with 17 bases between the two ends. For the CDR3, the DNA is TGTGCCAGCAGCGTAGAGGCCGCGGGGCGGGTTGATACGCAGTATTTT. It codes for CASSVEAAGRVDTQYF.

The chain uses TRBV6-5 and TRBJ1-1; no firm D call. Germline V CDR1 and CDR2: MNHEY, SVGAGI. This CDR3 is built from 15 residues. With 2 bases removed from V and 0 bases from J, the gap between germline ends came to 10 bases. The CDR3 loop reads CASSYNGEMNTEAFF. In nucleotides, the CDR3 is TGTGCCAGCAGTTACAACGGAGAAATGAACACTGAAGCTTTCTTT.

This clone was seen a few times. J is TRBJ1-1 and V is TRBV9, with D unresolved. CDR3 length: 15 amino acids. The V and J ends lost 4 bases and 3 bases respectively, with 16 bases between them. CDR1 is SGDLS, CDR2 YYNGEE, per germline. CDR3 in DNA: TGTGCCAGCAGCCCCCGCCTAAGATCGGACACTGAAGCTTTCTTT. Residues: CASSPRLRSDTEAFF.

This clone was counted once. The chain couples TRBV5-4 to TRBJ2-5, with 9 bases fitting TRBD1. The V gene's germline CDR1 is SGHNT and CDR2 YYREEE (reference sequence). After removal of 3 bases from V and 4 bases from J, the junction contained 7 bases not matched to a gene. The CDR3 contains 15 residues. CDR3 protein: CASSWDRAGGETQYF. CDR3 nucleotide sequence: TGTGCCAGCAGCTGGGACAGGGCTGGAGGAGAGACCCAGTACTTC.

The chain links TRBV4-2 to TRBJ2-3, with 10 bases lining up with TRBD2. The junction had 3 bases not matched to a gene; V was cut back by 2 bases and J by 4 bases. The CDR3 totals 15 residues. The germline CDR1 and CDR2 sequences are LGHNA and YNFKEQ. The CDR3 region is CASSQQRGGADTQYF. The CDR3 region has the DNA TGTGCCAGCAGCCAACAGCGGGGGGGCGCAGATACGCAGTATTTT.

This chain joins TRBV5-1 and TRBJ1-2, with 9 bases that match TRBD1. Germline trimming cut 0 bases from V and 2 bases from J; bases unmatched to any gene: 2. Germline V gene lookup returns CDR1 SGHRS and CDR2 YFSETQ. This CDR3 has 15 residues. The CDR3 protein is CASSLDGQGNYGYTF. In DNA, the CDR3 is TGCGCCAGCAGCTTGGACGGACAGGGGAACTATGGCTACACCTTC.

The gene calls are TRBV7-8 and TRBJ2-2; D is possibly TRBD1 (5 bases). CDR1 SGHVS and CDR2 FQNEAQ come from the germline V gene. Trimming removed 1 base from V and 1 base from J, with 7 bases in between. This CDR3 has 15 residues. CDR3 sequence (DNA): TGTGCCAGCAGCTTAGGGCAGGGGAACACCGGGGAGCTGTTTTTT. Amino acids: CASSLGQGNTGELFF. Combining the CDR3 with reference TRBV7-8 and TRBJ2-2 gives the whole variable domain GAGVSQSPRYKVAKRGQDVALRCDPISGHVSLFWYQQALGQGPEFLTYFQNEAQLDKSGLPSDRFFAERPEGSVSTLKIQRTQQEDSAVYLCASSLGQGNTGELFFGEGSRLTVL.

This chain uses TRBV7-8 with TRBJ1-1; no clear D gene. Trimming shortened V by 1 base and J by 7 bases, and 13 bases separated the two germline ends. The CDR3 runs 14 residues. CDR1 is SGHVS and CDR2 is FQNEAQ in the germline V gene. CDR3 amino acids: CASSLVSVPGEAFF. DNA of the CDR3: TGTGCCAGCAGCTTAGTTTCTGTACCCGGTGAAGCTTTCTTT.

In regard to this clone: Other DNA sequences in this sample translate to the same CDR3. J is TRBJ2-7 and V is TRBV9; 11 positions agree with TRBD1. In germline, CDR1 is SGDLS, CDR2 YYNGEE. J lost 7 bases, V lost 0 bases, and 3 bases had no gene match. CDR3 length: 14 residues. The CDR3 loop is CASSVGTGGGEQYF. The CDR3 coding sequence is TGTGCCAGCAGCGTAGGGACAGGGGGCGGGGAGCAGTACTTC.

The chain links TRBV9 to TRBJ1-1; D unresolved. This CDR3 region has 13 residues. V was clipped by 4 bases and J by 0 bases, with 7 bases between them. Germline V lookup: CDR1 SGDLS, CDR2 YYNGEE. CDR3 nucleotides: TGTGCCAGCAGCCCCCGTGTGAACACTGAAGCTTTCTTT. It yields the protein CASSPRVNTEAFF.

The rearrangement links TRBV2 to TRBJ2-7, with no clear D. Looked up from germline, CDR1 is SNHLY and CDR2 is FYNNEI. The CDR3 is made up of 12 amino acids. V lost 6 bases and J 5 bases, leaving 11 bases between the germline ends. This chain's CDR3 is CASSATRDEQYF. The DNA for the CDR3 is TGTGCCAGCAGCGCTACCCGGGACGAGCAGTACTTC.